These 29 T cell receptor beta chains were all obtained from the same sample, sequenced in a study of hypomethylating agent response in myelodysplastic syndrome. Profiled with immunoSEQ multiplex PCR; TCRdb holds only in-frame clones, not every one. The sample carries about 7,200 clones, more than 75% recorded once. The source was bone marrow, collected before or after starting hypomethylating agent treatment for myelodysplastic syndrome (not recorded which). These receptors were collected from a human donor with myelodysplastic syndrome.

J is TRBJ2-3 and V is TRBV5-1, with D unclear. The CDR3 sequence is 12 residues long. Germline assignment: CDR1 SGHRS and CDR2 YFSETQ. V was cut by 1 base and J by 6 bases, with 6 bases left in between. The CDR3 is CASSLSSDTQYF. CDR3 in DNA: TGCGCCAGCAGCTTGTCCTCTGATACGCAGTATTTT.

This chain uses TRBV4-3 with TRBJ1-4, with D unclear. The V gene lost 3 bases and the J gene lost 0 bases, with 14 bases spanning the gap. The CDR3 is 17 residues long. Germline assignment: CDR1 LGHNA and CDR2 YSLEER. CDR3 in amino acids: CASSHTFEDATNEKLFF. The CDR3 nucleotides read TGCGCCAGCAGCCACACCTTTGAAGATGCAACTAATGAAAAACTGTTTTTT.

The CDR3 DNA is TGTGCCAGCAGCTTATCAAGGGTTCCCGGGGAGCTGTTTTTT. It yields the protein CASSLSRVPGELFF. The rearrangement links TRBV7-6 to TRBJ2-2; D remains unclear. CDR3 length: 14 amino acids. Germline-derived CDR1 and CDR2 are SGHVS and FNYEAQ. The germline V and J ends were trimmed by 2 bases and 6 bases, with 10 bases remaining between them.

The V and J genes are TRBV11-3 and TRBJ2-7; the D gene is possibly TRBD2 (6 bases). Germline CDR1 and CDR2: SGHNT and YENEEA. The CDR3 is 12 residues long. The V end was cut by 4 bases, the J end by 4 bases, with 8 bases between. The CDR3 nucleotides read TGTGCCAGCAGCTCGGGGGTGTACGAGCAGTACGTC. Amino acid sequence: CASSSGVYEQYV.

This clone was found a few times. The V gene is TRBV2, the J gene TRBJ1-5; 7 bases map to TRBD1. Per germline, CDR1 SNHLY and CDR2 FYNNEI. The CDR3 spans 15 residues. J gave up 0 bases and V 6 bases, and 5 bases lay outside the gene matches. CDR3 protein: CASRRQGSSNQPQHF. The CDR3 DNA is TGTGCCAGCAGACGACAGGGATCTAGCAATCAGCCCCAGCATTTT.

In this sample, this clone is hyperexpanded (1% or more). The gene calls are TRBV30 and TRBJ1-1; 7 positions agree with TRBD1. The CDR3 runs 14 residues. The germline V gene encodes CDR1 GTSNPN and CDR2 SVGIG (reference sequence). Trimming at V came to 2 bases and at J to 2 bases, leaving 5 bases not matched to a gene. CDR3 sequence reads: CAWSHVGGNTEAFF. The CDR3 DNA reads TGTGCCTGGAGTCATGTAGGGGGCAACACTGAAGCTTTCTTT.

This chain connects TRBV29-1 to TRBJ2-2; D possibly matches TRBD1 or TRBD2 (5 bases each). The CDR3 loop spans 15 amino acids. Trimming took off 7 bases at V and 7 bases at J, with 22 bases between the two ends. Germline loops: CDR1 SQVTM, CDR2 ANQGSEA. The CDR3 region is CSAASGTDLSGELFF. CDR3 in DNA: TGCAGCGCCGCCTCCGGGACGGACCTGAGCGGGGAGCTGTTTTTT.

This CDR3 reads CSFGGQGYNEQFF. DNA for the CDR3: TGCAGCTTTGGGGGACAGGGTTACAATGAGCAGTTCTTC. The chain links TRBV29-1 to TRBJ2-1, with 9 bases lining up with TRBD1. There are 13 residues in the CDR3. From germline, CDR1 is SQVTM and CDR2 ANQGSEA. Trimming removed 8 bases from V and 4 bases from J; junction bases left unmatched: 6.

The V call is TRBV4-3, the J call TRBJ2-7, with TRBD2 matching over 7 bases. CDR3 length: 16 residues. Unmatched junction bases numbered 5, after V lost 0 bases and J lost 0 bases. Germline CDR1 is LGHNA and CDR2 is YSLEER. The chain's CDR3 is CASSQDHGGSSYEQYF. CDR3 nucleotides: TGCGCCAGCAGCCAAGATCATGGCGGGAGCTCCTACGAGCAGTACTTC.

The rearrangement joins TRBV30 to TRBJ2-7, with D perhaps TRBD2 (5 bases). The germline V gene has CDR1 GTSNPN and CDR2 SVGIG (reference sequence). The CDR3 extends over 16 amino acids. V gave up 4 bases and J gave up 2 bases, with 21 bases separating them. Written as DNA, the CDR3 is TGTGCCTGGACGGAAGGACCCACGAGGGTCCCCTACGAGCAGTACTTC. It codes for CAWTEGPTRVPYEQYF.

The rearrangement uses TRBV7-9 and TRBJ1-5; D call uncertain. In germline, CDR1 is SEHNR, CDR2 FQNEAQ (reference sequence). The V end was cut by 5 bases, the J end by 3 bases, with 5 bases between. The length of the CDR3 is 12 residues. CDR3 amino acids: CASSTDNQPQHF. Here the CDR3 DNA reads TGTGCCAGCAGCACGGACAATCAGCCCCAGCATTTT.

This rearrangement joins TRBV18 to TRBJ1-1, with 7 bases aligning to TRBD1. V shed 4 bases and J 0 bases; nucleotides not matched to a gene: 5. Germline CDR1 and CDR2: KGHSH and LQKENI. The CDR3 runs to 15 residues. CDR3 nucleotide sequence: TGTGCCAGCTCACAAGGGGGACAGATGAACACTGAAGCTTTCTTT. It codes for CASSQGGQMNTEAFF.

The V and J genes are TRBV5-6 and TRBJ2-7, with 12 bases fitting TRBD1. This CDR3 region has 16 residues. Germline assignment: CDR1 SGHDT and CDR2 YYEEEE. J gave up 6 bases and V 3 bases, and 10 bases lay outside the gene matches. The CDR3 here is CASSYLPGQGAGEQYV. DNA for the CDR3: TGTGCCAGCAGCTACCTTCCGGGACAGGGGGCAGGCGAGCAGTACGTC.

This chain uses TRBV6-6 with TRBJ1-2; tentatively, D is TRBD1 (6 bases). V lost 6 bases and J lost 3, with 11 bases in between. This CDR3 is 13 amino acids long. CDR1 is MNHNY and CDR2 is SVGAGI in the germline V gene (reference sequence). CDR3 amino acids: CASRGGQYYGYTF. CDR3 coding DNA: TGTGCCAGCAGGGGAGGACAGTACTATGGCTACACCTTC.

The chain links TRBV7-2 to TRBJ2-1; D uncertain. This CDR3 has 13 amino acids. CDR1 SGHTA and CDR2 FQGNSA come from the germline V gene. V lost 1 base and J 8 bases, leaving 9 bases between the germline ends. The CDR3 reads CASSLVGKDEQFF. In nucleotides, the CDR3 is TGTGCCAGCAGCTTAGTCGGAAAAGATGAGCAGTTCTTC.

The gene calls are TRBV30 and TRBJ1-4; the match to TRBD1 covers 9 bases. CDR1 and CDR2 from the germline V gene are GTSNPN and SVGIG (reference sequence). The CDR3 totals 17 residues. Losses at the gene ends were 6 bases for V and 3 bases for J; bases not matched to a gene: 14. CDR3: CACRDRGGLAANEKLFF. The CDR3, as DNA: TGTGCCTGTAGAGACAGGGGGGGTTTGGCAGCTAATGAAAAACTGTTTTTT.

This rearrangement joins TRBV11-3 to TRBJ2-3; D perhaps matches TRBD2 (6 bases). The CDR3 has 15 residues. Germline values: CDR1 SGHNT, CDR2 YENEEA. V was trimmed by 5 bases and J by 2 bases, leaving 14 bases between them. The chain's CDR3 is CASSLTGLITDTQYF. The DNA of the CDR3 is TGTGCCAGCAGCCTCACGGGACTCATCACAGATACGCAGTATTTT.

The CDR3 is CTSSRVGLAGGSYNEQFF. CDR3 nucleotides: TGCACCAGCAGCCGGGTGGGGCTAGCGGGGGGATCCTACAATGAGCAGTTCTTC. V is TRBV1 and J is TRBJ2-1; the D segment call TRBD2 is taken from the table without a DNA check. TRBV1 is marked as a pseudogene. The CDR3 loop spans 18 amino acids.

This chain connects TRBV9 to TRBJ1-3, with a possible D match to TRBD1 (5 bases). There are 17 residues in the CDR3. Trimming shortened V by 0 bases and J by 0 bases, and 13 bases separated the two germline ends. In germline, CDR1 is SGDLS, CDR2 YYNGEE. CDR3 loop: CASSVGGGTSSGNTIYF. CDR3 in DNA: TGTGCCAGCAGCGTAGGGGGGGGAACATCCTCTGGAAACACCATATATTTT.

This clone was picked up one time. The chain has TRBV6-1 and TRBJ2-7; 11 bases align to TRBD2. The V segment lost 2 bases and the J segment 3 bases; nucleotides outside the gene matches: 3. Germline V gene data show CDR1 as MNHNS and CDR2 as SASEGT. This CDR3 comprises 15 residues. CDR3 region: CASSERGLAVYEQYF. The CDR3 DNA follows: TGTGCCAGCAGTGAAAGGGGACTAGCGGTCTACGAGCAGTACTTC.

CDR3 in amino acids: CASSMATGNEAFF. The CDR3 region has the DNA TGTGCCAGTAGTATGGCCACGGGAAATGAAGCTTTCTTT. J is TRBJ1-1 and V is TRBV19; D is ambiguous. Germline values: CDR1 LNHDA, CDR2 SQIVND (reference sequence). V shed 3 bases and J shed 7 bases, with 12 bases lying between them. This CDR3 spans 13 amino acids.

The chain combines TRBV27 with TRBJ2-1, with 12 positions matching TRBD1. The CDR3 runs to 16 residues. V was clipped by 5 bases and J by 9 bases; unmatched bases: 11. CDR1 and CDR2 (germline): MNHEY, SMNVEV (reference sequence). The CDR3 region is CASSPLGQGAKVEQFF. In DNA, the CDR3 is TGTGCCAGCAGTCCGCTGGGACAGGGGGCTAAGGTTGAGCAGTTCTTC.

The chain is built from TRBV5-6 and TRBJ2-3, with 7 bases fitting TRBD2. Germline V CDR1 and CDR2: SGHDT, YYEEEE. V shed 2 bases and J 8 bases; nucleotides not matched to a gene: 8. This CDR3 has 14 residues. CDR3 nucleotides: TGTGCCAGCAGCTTTGTGGGGGGGTTCGGTACGCAGTATTTT. This translates into CASSFVGGFGTQYF.

The J gene is TRBJ2-3, the V gene TRBV7-2; possible D gene TRBD2, 7 bases. Germline V gene lookup returns CDR1 SGHTA and CDR2 FQGNSA. Between the trimmed V and J ends, which lost 5 bases and 2 bases, there was a span of 17 bases. This CDR3 is built from 16 residues. The DNA for the CDR3 is TGTGCCAGCAGCCTACCCGTTGGGGGGGCCACAGATACGCAGTATTTT. The encoded protein is CASSLPVGGATDTQYF.

This clone is a singleton in its sample. The chain couples TRBV25-1 to TRBJ2-7, with a possible D match to TRBD2 (6 bases). Germline-derived CDR1 and CDR2 are MGHDK and SYGVNS. V lost 6 bases, J lost 7 bases, and 13 bases lay in between. The CDR3 covers 12 residues. The DNA for the CDR3 is TGTGCCAGCAGGCCGGGGGACCGGGAGCAGTACTTC. Translated, it gives CASRPGDREQYF.

This chain connects TRBV30 to TRBJ2-7, with 11 bases lining up with TRBD2. J lost 4 bases, V lost 2 bases, and 7 bases had no gene match. The germline V gene encodes CDR1 GTSNPN and CDR2 SVGIG (reference sequence). The CDR3 is 15 residues long. DNA for the CDR3: TGTGCCTGGAGTAAGGTAGCGGGGGGGAAGTACGAGCAGTACGTC. Translating it yields CAWSKVAGGKYEQYV.

The chain is built from TRBV19 and TRBJ1-6; possible D gene TRBD1, 5 bases. CDR1 and CDR2 (germline): LNHDA, SQIVND (reference sequence). Trimming pared 6 bases from V and 0 bases from J, leaving 12 bases between. CDR3 length equals 16 residues. The CDR3 DNA is TGTGCCAGTAGCGTCGACAGAAACTCCTATAATTCACCCCTCCACTTT. It encodes CASSVDRNSYNSPLHF. Filled out from reference TRBV19 and TRBJ1-6, the complete variable domain reads DGGITQSPKYLFRKEGQNVTLSCEQNLNHDAMYWYRQDPGQGLRLIYYSQIVNDFQKGDIAEGYSVSREKKESFPLTVTSAQKNPTAFYLCASSVDRNSYNSPLHFGNGTRLTVT.

V is TRBV7-3 and J is TRBJ2-3, with 10 bases that match TRBD2. The CDR3 is 16 residues long. V was pared by 2 bases and J by 4 bases, with 6 bases of the junction left unmatched. Germline V gives CDR1 SGHTA, CDR2 FQGTGA. Here the CDR3 DNA reads TGTGCCAGCAGCTTATTTAGCGGGGGGCCCTCAGATACGCAGTATTTT. It translates to CASSLFSGGPSDTQYF.

This clone showed up just once. V is TRBV6-5 and J is TRBJ1-1; D ambiguous. CDR1 is MNHEY, CDR2 SVGAGI, per germline. The CDR3 spans 15 residues. V was cut by 6 bases and J by 2 bases, with 16 bases left in between. The CDR3 is CASRPLKTGNTEAFF. The CDR3 DNA reads TGTGCCAGCAGACCACTGAAGACGGGCAACACTGAAGCTTTCTTT.